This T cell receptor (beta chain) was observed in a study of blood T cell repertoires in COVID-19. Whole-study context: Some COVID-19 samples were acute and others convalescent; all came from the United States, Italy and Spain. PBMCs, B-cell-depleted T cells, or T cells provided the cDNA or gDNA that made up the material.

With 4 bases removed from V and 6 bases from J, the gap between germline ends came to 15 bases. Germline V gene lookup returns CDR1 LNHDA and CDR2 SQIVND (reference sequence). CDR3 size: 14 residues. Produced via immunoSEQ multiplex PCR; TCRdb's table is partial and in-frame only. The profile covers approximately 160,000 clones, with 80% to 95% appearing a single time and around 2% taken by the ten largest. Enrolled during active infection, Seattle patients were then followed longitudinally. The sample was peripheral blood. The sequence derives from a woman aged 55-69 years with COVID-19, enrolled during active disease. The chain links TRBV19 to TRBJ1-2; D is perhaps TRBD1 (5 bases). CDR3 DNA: TGTGCCAGTAGTAGCCCCGGGGGATCGAATGGCTACACCTTC. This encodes CASSSPGGSNGYTF.